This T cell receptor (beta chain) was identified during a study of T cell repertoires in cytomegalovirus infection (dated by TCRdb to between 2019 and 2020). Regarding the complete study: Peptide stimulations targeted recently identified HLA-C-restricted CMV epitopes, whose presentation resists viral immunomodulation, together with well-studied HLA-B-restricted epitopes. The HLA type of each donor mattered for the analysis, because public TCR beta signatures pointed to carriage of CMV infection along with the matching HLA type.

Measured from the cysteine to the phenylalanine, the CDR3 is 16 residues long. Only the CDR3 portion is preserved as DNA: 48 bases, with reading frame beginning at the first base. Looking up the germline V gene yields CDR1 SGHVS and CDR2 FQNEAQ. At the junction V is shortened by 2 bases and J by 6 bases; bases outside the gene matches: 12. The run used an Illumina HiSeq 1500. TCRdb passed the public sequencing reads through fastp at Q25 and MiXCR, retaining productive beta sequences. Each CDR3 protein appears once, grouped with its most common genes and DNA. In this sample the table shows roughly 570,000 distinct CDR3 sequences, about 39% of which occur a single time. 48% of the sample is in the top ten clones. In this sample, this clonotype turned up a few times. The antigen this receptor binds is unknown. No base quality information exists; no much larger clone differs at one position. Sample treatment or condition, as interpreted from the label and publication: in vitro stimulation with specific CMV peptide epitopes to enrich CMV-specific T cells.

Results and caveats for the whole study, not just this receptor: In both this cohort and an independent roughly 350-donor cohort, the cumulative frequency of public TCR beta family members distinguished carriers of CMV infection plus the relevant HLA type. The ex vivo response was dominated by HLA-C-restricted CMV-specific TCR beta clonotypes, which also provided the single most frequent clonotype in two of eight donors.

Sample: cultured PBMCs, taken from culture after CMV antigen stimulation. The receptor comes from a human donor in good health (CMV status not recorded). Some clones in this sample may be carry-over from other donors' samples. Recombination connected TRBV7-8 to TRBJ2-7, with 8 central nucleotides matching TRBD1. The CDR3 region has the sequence CASSLPTRTGWREQYF. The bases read TGTGCCAGCAGCTTACCGACCCGGACAGGGTGGCGCGAGCAGTACTTC.